Listed below are T cell receptor beta chains from one sample, sequenced in a study of control samples from healthy donors and cancer patients. Clones were sequenced by immunoSEQ multiplex PCR, and TCRdb holds only the in-frame ones, with some missing. The table has approximately 68,000 clones, about 83% seen once. The sequenced sample was blood. The receptors were sampled from a man aged 60 to 69 in good health. Both conserved end residues are part of each CDR3.

CDR3aa	v_gene	j_gene
CASTPGQGNTEAFF	TRBV5-1	TRBJ1-1
CASSRTGMNTEAFF	TRBV6-2/TRBV6-3	TRBJ1-1
CASRSAGDSNQPQHF	TRBV7-2	TRBJ1-5
CASSHREGWGADTQYF	TRBV9	TRBJ2-3
CASSFDRDKIQYF	TRBV7-8	TRBJ2-4
CASRTRQGNSPLHF	TRBV7-2	TRBJ1-6
CASSPNPGTSGRVSTDTQYF	TRBV18	TRBJ2-3
CASSFGGSGANVLTF	TRBV5-1	TRBJ2-6
CASSAGGKGRTDTQYF	TRBV6-1	TRBJ2-3
CASSVEARDTEAFF	TRBV9	TRBJ1-1
CSASSSGDSREQFF	TRBV20-1	TRBJ2-1
CASRGGRTNTEAFF	TRBV7-2	TRBJ1-1
CASNIRAATNEKLFF	TRBV7-2	TRBJ1-4
CASAQVAGPNTGELFF	TRBV5-1	TRBJ2-2
CASSLENPGQGPEQFF	TRBV7-8	TRBJ2-1
CASSPGKGEVDEKLFF	TRBV4-2	TRBJ1-4
CASSTPRDRGRPSYNEQFF	TRBV7-2	TRBJ2-1
CASSSIPGQGGEQYF	TRBV5-1	TRBJ2-7
CASSCTGMNTEAFF	TRBV21-1	TRBJ1-1
CASSSLAGELFF	TRBV7-3	TRBJ2-2
CASSPHDTVSYEQYF	TRBV9	TRBJ2-7
CASSSGTSNYEQYF	TRBV5-4	TRBJ2-7
CATSDLGTGVYEQYF	TRBV24-1	TRBJ2-7
CASSTGQGNTIYF	TRBV2	TRBJ1-3
CATSSDRGPYEQYF	TRBV15	TRBJ2-7
CASSRQGEETQYF	TRBV5-8	TRBJ2-5
CASSLESGKNSPLHF	TRBV11-2	TRBJ1-6
CASSPSGPLSIQYF	TRBV7-2	TRBJ2-4
CASSSGTGFHYGYTF	TRBV2	TRBJ1-2
CASSILAGPQETQYF	TRBV7-2	TRBJ2-5
CASSLKKGASYEQYF	TRBV5-4	TRBJ2-7
CASSLGAAFTGELFF	TRBV7-3	TRBJ2-2
CASKGDRTQFF	TRBV19	TRBJ2-1
CASSETSTNEKLFF	TRBV5-1	TRBJ1-4
CASKAQGFGGYTF	TRBV12-3/TRBV12-4	TRBJ1-2
CATNQRSTDTQYF	TRBV6-5	TRBJ2-3
CASSTRDRDYYEQYF	TRBV9	TRBJ2-7
CASSDGRESSYNSPLHF	TRBV28	TRBJ1-6
CASSQETSGRRGTDTQYF	TRBV4-3	TRBJ2-3
CASSVTAGSSYNEQFF	TRBV9	TRBJ2-1
CASSLISRQGSEAFF	TRBV5-5	TRBJ1-1
CASSPRPGQASMNTEAFF	TRBV7-3	TRBJ1-1
CSAHRGQSRFF	TRBV20-1	TRBJ2-1
CASSYLGVGVVDTQYF	TRBV9	TRBJ2-3
CAWSVQAGLAVYEQYF	TRBV30	TRBJ2-7
CAWSRALSHEQYF	TRBV30	TRBJ2-7
CASSSFATNTGELFF	TRBV28	TRBJ2-2
CASSQAAGGNKYF	TRBV3-1/TRBV3-2	TRBJ2-5
CASSLDRAPNQPQHF	TRBV11-2	TRBJ1-5
CASSTQIQGGYGYTF	TRBV19	TRBJ1-2
CASSRDRGCSYNEQFF	TRBV21-1	TRBJ2-1